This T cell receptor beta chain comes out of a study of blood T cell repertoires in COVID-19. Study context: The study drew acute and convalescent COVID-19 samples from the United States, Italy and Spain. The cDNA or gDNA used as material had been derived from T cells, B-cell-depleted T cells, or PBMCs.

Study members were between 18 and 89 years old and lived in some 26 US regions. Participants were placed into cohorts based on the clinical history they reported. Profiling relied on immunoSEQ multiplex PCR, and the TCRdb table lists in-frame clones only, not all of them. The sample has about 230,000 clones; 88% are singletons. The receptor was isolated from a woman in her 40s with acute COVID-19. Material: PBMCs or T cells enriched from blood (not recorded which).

The CDR3: CASSPGWSPLHF. The CDR3 DNA reads TGTGCCAGCAGTCCCGGGTGGTCACCCCTCCACTTT. The genes are TRBV27 and TRBJ1-6; D is unclear. Germline V gene lookup returns CDR1 MNHEY and CDR2 SMNVEV (reference sequence). The CDR3 runs to 12 residues. The V and J ends lost 5 bases and 10 bases respectively, with 9 bases between them.